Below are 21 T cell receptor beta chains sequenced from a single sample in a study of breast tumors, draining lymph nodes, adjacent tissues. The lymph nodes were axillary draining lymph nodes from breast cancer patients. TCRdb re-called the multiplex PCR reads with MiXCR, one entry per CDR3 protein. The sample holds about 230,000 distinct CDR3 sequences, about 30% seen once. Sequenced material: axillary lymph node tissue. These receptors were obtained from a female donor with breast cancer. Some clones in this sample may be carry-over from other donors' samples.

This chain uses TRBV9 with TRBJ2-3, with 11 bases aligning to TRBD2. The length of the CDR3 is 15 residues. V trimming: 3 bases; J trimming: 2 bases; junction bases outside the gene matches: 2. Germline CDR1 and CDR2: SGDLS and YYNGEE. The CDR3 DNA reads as TGTGCCAGCAGCGCGACTAGCGGGGCCACAGATACGCAGTATTTT. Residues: CASSATSGATDTQYF.

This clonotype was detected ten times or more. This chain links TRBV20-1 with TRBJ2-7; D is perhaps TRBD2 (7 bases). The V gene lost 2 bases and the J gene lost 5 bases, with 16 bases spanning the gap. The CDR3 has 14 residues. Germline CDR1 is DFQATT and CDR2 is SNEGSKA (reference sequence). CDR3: CSARRGEGIDEQYF. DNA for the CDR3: TGCAGTGCTAGAAGGGGGGAGGGTATCGACGAGCAGTACTTC.

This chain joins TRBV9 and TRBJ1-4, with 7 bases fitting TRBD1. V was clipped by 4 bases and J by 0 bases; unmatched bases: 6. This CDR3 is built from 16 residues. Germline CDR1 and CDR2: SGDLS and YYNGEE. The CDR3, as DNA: TGTGCCAGCAGCATAACAACAGGGGCAACTAATGAAAAACTGTTTTTT. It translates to CASSITTGATNEKLFF.

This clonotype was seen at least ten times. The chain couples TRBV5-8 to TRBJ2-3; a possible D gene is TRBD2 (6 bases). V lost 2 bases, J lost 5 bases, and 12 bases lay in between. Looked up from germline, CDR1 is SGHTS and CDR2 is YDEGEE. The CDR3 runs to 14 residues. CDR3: CASSFGGYVDTQYF. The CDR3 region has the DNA TGTGCCAGCAGCTTCGGGGGATATGTAGATACGCAGTATTTT. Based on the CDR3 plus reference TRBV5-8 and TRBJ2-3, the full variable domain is EAGVTQSPTHLIKTRGQQATLRCSPISGHTSVYWYQQALGLGLQFLLWYDEGEERNRGNFPPRFSGRQFPNYSSELNVNALELEDSALYLCASSFGGYVDTQYFGPGTRLTVL.

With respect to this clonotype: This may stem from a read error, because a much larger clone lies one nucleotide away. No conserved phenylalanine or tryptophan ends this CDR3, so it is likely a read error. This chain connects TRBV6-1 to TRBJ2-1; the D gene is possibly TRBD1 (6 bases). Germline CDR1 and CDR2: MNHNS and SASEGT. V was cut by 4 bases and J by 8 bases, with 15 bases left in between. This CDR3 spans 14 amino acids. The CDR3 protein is CASSGTFRGDEQFL. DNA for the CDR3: TGTGCCAGCAGTGGAACTTTCAGGGGCGATGAGCAGTTCCTC.

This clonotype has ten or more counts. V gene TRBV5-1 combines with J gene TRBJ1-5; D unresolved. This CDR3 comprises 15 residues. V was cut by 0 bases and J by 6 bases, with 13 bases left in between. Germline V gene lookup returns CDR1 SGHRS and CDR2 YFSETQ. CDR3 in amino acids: CASSLGGSVSQPQHF. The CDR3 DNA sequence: TGCGCCAGCAGCTTGGGGGGTAGTGTAAGTCAGCCCCAGCATTTT.

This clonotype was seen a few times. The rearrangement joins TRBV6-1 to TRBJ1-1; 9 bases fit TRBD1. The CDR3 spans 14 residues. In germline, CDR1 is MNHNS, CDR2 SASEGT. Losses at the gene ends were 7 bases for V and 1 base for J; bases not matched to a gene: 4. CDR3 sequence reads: CASTDRGGNTEAFF. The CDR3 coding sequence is TGTGCCAGCACCGACAGGGGGGGGAACACTGAAGCTTTCTTT.

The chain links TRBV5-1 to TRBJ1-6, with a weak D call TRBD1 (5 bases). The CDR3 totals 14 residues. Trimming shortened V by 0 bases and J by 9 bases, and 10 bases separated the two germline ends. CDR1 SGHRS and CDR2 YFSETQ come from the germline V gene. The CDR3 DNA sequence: TGCGCCAGCAGCTTGGTCGGGGACGGTTCACCCCTCCACTTT. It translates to CASSLVGDGSPLHF.

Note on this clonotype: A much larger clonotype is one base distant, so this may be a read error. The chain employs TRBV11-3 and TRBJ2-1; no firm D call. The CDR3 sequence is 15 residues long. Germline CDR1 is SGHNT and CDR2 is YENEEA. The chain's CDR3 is CGSSPTLAAYNEQFF. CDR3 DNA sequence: TGTGGCAGCAGCCCAACCCTCGCGGCCTACAATGAGCAGTTCTTC.

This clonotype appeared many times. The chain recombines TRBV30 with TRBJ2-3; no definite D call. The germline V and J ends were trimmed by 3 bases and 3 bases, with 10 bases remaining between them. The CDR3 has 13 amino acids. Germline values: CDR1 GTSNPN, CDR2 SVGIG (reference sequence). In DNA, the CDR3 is TGTGCCTGGAGGTACAGCGTAACAGATACGCAGTATTTT. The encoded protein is CAWRYSVTDTQYF.

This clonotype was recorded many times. The CDR3 spells CASRDSSPLHF. For the CDR3, the DNA is TGTGCCAGCAGAGACAGTTCACCCCTCCACTTT. The rearrangement links TRBV6-1 to TRBJ1-6; tentative D call: TRBD1 (5 bases). V was clipped by 6 bases and J by 9 bases, with 6 bases between them. The CDR3 is made up of 11 amino acids. Germline CDR1 is MNHNS and CDR2 is SASEGT.

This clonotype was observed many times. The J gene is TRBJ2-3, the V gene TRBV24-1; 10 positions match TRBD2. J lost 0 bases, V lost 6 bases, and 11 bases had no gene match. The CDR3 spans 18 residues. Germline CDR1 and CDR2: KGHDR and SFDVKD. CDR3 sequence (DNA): TGTGCCACCAGTCACCCCGGGACTAGCGCCGGTAGCACAGATACGCAGTATTTT. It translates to CATSHPGTSAGSTDTQYF.

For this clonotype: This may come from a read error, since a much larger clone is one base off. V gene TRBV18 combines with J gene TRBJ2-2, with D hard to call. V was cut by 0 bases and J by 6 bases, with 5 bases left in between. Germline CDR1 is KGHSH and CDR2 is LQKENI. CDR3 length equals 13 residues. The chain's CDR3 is CASSPPVAGELFF. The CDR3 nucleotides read TGTGCCAGCTCACCACCGGTGGCCGGGGAGCTGTTTTTT.

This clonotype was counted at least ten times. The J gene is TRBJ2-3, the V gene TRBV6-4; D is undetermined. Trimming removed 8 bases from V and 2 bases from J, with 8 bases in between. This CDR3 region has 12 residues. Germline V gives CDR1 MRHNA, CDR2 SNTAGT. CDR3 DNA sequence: TGTGCCAGCCGCAGACCCACAGATACGCAGTATTTT. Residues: CASRRPTDTQYF.

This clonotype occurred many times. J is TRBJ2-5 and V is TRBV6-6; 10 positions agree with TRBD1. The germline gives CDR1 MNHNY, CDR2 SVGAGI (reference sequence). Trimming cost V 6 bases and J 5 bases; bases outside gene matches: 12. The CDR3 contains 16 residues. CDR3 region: CASSVLGTGALETQYF. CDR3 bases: TGTGCCAGCAGCGTACTCGGGACAGGGGCGCTGGAGACCCAGTACTTC.

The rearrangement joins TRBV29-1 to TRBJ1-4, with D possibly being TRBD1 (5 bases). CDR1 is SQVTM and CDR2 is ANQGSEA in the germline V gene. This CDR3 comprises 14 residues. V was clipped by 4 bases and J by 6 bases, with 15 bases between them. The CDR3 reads CSVAIAGGDEKLFF. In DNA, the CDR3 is TGCAGCGTTGCGATTGCGGGAGGGGATGAAAAACTGTTTTTT.

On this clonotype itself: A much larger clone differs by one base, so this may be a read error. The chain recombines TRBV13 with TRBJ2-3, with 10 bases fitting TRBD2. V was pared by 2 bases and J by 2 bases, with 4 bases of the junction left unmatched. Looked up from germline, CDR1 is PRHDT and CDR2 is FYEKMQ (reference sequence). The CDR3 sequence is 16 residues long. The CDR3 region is CASSLRAGGSTDTQYF. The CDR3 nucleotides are TGTGCCAGCAGCTTACGAGCGGGAGGGTCCACAGATACGCAGTATTTT. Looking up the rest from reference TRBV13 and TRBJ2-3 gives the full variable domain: AAGVIQSPRHLIKEKRETATLKCYPIPRHDTVYWYQQGPGQDPQFLISFYEKMQSDKGSIPDRFSAQQFSDYHSELNMSSLELGDSALYFCASSLRAGGSTDTQYFGPGTRLTVL.

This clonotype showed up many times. CDR3 residues: CAISRSGNTDTQYF. The CDR3 bases are TGTGCCATCAGTCGTAGCGGGAACACAGATACGCAGTATTTT. This rearrangement joins TRBV10-3 to TRBJ2-3; 8 nucleotides line up with TRBD2. The V segment lost 5 bases and the J segment 2 bases; nucleotides outside the gene matches: 3. The CDR3 is 14 residues long. Germline CDR1 is ENHRY and CDR2 is SYGVKD.

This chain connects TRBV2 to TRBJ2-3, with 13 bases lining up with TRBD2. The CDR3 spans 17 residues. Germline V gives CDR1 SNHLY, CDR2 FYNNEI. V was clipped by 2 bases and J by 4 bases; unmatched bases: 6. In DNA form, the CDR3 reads TGTGCCAGCAGTGAACTTACTAGCGGGAGGGCCCCAGATACGCAGTATTTT. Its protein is CASSELTSGRAPDTQYF.

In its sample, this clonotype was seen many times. The CDR3 nucleotides are TGTGCCTGGAGTTTATCCCTCTCCTACAATGAGCAGTTCTTC. Translated, it gives CAWSLSLSYNEQFF. The V and J genes are TRBV30 and TRBJ2-1, with D unclear. Germline V CDR1 and CDR2: GTSNPN, SVGIG (reference sequence). The CDR3 has 14 amino acids. Trimming shortened V by 2 bases and J by 0 bases, and 8 bases separated the two germline ends. The full variable domain, rest sourced from reference TRBV30 and TRBJ2-1, is SQTIHQWPATLVQPVGSPLSLECTVEGTSNPNLYWYRQAAGRGLQLLFYSVGIGQISSEVPQNLSASRPQDRQFILSSKKLLLSDSGFYLCAWSLSLSYNEQFFGPGTRLTVL.

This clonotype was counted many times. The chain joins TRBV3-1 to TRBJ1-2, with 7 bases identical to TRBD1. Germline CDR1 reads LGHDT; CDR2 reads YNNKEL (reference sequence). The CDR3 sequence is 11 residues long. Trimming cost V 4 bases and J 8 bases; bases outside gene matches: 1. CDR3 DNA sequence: TGTGCCAGCAGCCGCAGGGGGGGCTACACCTTC. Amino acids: CASSRRGGYTF.